This entry lists 24 T cell receptor beta chains sequenced from one sample in a study of blood T cell repertoires in COVID-19 (dated by TCRdb to about 2020). Libraries came from the immunoSEQ multiplex PCR assay. TCRdb stores this immuneACCESS table with in-frame sequences only. Part of the clones is absent; in the studies checked, under half of the shortfall reflects unresolved V genes, and no reason is known for the rest. This sample gives roughly 310,000 clones in total; roughly 90% of them show up just once. Less than 3% of the sample comes from the top ten. Sequenced: peripheral blood. Receptors were obtained from a woman in her 30s with COVID-19, enrolled during active disease.

This clone was counted between two and nine times. V gene TRBV27 combines with J gene TRBJ2-3; D not resolved. V was cut by 3 bases and J by 3 bases, with 10 bases left in between. The CDR3 totals 14 residues. Germline V gene sequence: CDR1 MNHEY, CDR2 SMNVEV (reference sequence). CDR3 protein: CASSFRERTDTQYF. CDR3 DNA sequence: TGTGCCAGCAGTTTCCGAGAGAGAACAGATACGCAGTATTTT.

The chain has TRBV27 and TRBJ2-7; 11 bases align to TRBD2. Germline loops: CDR1 MNHEY, CDR2 SMNVEV (reference sequence). Losses at the gene ends were 5 bases for V and 2 bases for J; bases not matched to a gene: 2. The CDR3 length is 14 residues. CDR3 DNA: TGTGCCAGCAGTAGACTAGCGGGGACCTACGAGCAGTACTTC. Translated, it gives CASSRLAGTYEQYF.

This chain joins TRBV18 and TRBJ2-6, with D possibly TRBD2 on 6 matching bases. Germline-derived CDR1 and CDR2 are KGHSH and LQKENI. V was shortened by 0 bases and J by 7 bases, with 16 bases between the two germline ends. The CDR3 runs 17 residues. In DNA form, the CDR3 reads TGTGCCAGCTCACCACCTTCAGGGACTCTGGGAGCCAACGTCCTGACTTTC. It codes for CASSPPSGTLGANVLTF.

This chain links TRBV19 with TRBJ2-7; 7 bases align to TRBD1. Losses at the gene ends were 5 bases for V and 0 bases for J; bases not matched to a gene: 10. Germline loops: CDR1 LNHDA, CDR2 SQIVND (reference sequence). The CDR3 runs to 16 residues. The CDR3 nucleotides read TGTGCCAGTAGTCCGAACGGACAGGCGAGCTCCTACGAGCAGTACTTC. Its protein is CASSPNGQASSYEQYF.

The chain employs TRBV19 and TRBJ2-3; D might be TRBD2 (6 bases). This CDR3 contains 14 residues. CDR1 LNHDA and CDR2 SQIVND come from the germline V gene (reference sequence). The V gene lost 3 bases and the J gene lost 1 base, with 8 bases spanning the gap. CDR3 loop: CASSIGEGTDTQYF. Here the CDR3 DNA reads TGTGCCAGTAGTATCGGGGAGGGCACAGATACGCAGTATTTT.

This chain joins TRBV19 and TRBJ1-1, with D perhaps TRBD1 (5 bases). In germline, CDR1 is LNHDA, CDR2 SQIVND (reference sequence). The CDR3 covers 17 residues. V dropped 3 bases and J dropped 0 bases, with 17 bases sitting between them. The CDR3: CASSMTLGAAMNTEAFF. DNA of the CDR3: TGTGCCAGTAGTATGACCCTTGGGGCAGCCATGAACACTGAAGCTTTCTTT.

V and J are TRBV3-1 (or the pseudogene TRBV3-2) and TRBJ1-1; the match to TRBD1 covers 7 bases. J was trimmed by 11 bases and V by 4 bases; bases with no gene match: 4. This CDR3 has 11 residues. From germline, CDR1 is LGHDT and CDR2 YNNKEL (reference sequence). The CDR3 region has the DNA TGTGCCAGCAGCCGAGGGGGCTGGGCTTTCTTT. Protein: CASSRGGWAFF.

With regard to this clone: The sample has other DNA sequences that encode this CDR3 too. In DNA, the CDR3 is TGCAGCGTGGGACAGCTACTGAACACTGAAGCTTTCTTT. Protein product: CSVGQLLNTEAFF. The genes are TRBV29-1 and TRBJ1-1; 7 bases are shared with TRBD1. The CDR3 loop spans 13 amino acids. Germline-derived CDR1 and CDR2 are SQVTM and ANQGSEA. J lost 0 bases, V lost 6 bases, and 4 bases had no gene match.

A single count supports this clone. This sequence joins TRBV30 and TRBJ2-7; 7 positions agree with TRBD1. The CDR3 has 15 residues. The V and J ends lost 3 bases and 3 bases, in that order; junction bases with no gene match: 11. Germline CDR1 GTSNPN, CDR2 SVGIG (reference sequence). The CDR3 coding sequence is TGTGCCTGGAGCGATGACAGGGATTTAATCTACGAGCAGTACTTC. It is translated as CAWSDDRDLIYEQYF.

The chain couples TRBV27 to TRBJ2-7; TRBD2 aligns across 10 bases. The ends lost 3 bases at V and 2 bases at J; junction bases unmatched: 7. Germline loops: CDR1 MNHEY, CDR2 SMNVEV (reference sequence). The CDR3 consists of 16 residues. CDR3 region: CASSFSGLATAYEQYF. The DNA of the CDR3 is TGTGCCAGCAGTTTCTCGGGACTAGCGACGGCCTACGAGCAGTACTTC.

The chain uses TRBV7-8 and TRBJ1-4; D remains ambiguous. The CDR3 has 13 amino acids. Germline V gene data show CDR1 as SGHVS and CDR2 as FQNEAQ. Between the trimmed V and J ends, which lost 1 base and 8 bases, there was a span of 8 bases. The CDR3 loop is CASSLVSTEKLFF. CDR3 DNA sequence: TGTGCCAGCAGCTTAGTTTCTACCGAAAAACTGTTTTTT.

The gene calls are TRBV27 and TRBJ1-6; D may be TRBD1 (6 bases). V was clipped by 4 bases and J by 7 bases, with 14 bases between them. The CDR3 has 15 amino acids. Germline loops: CDR1 MNHEY, CDR2 SMNVEV (reference sequence). Here the CDR3 DNA reads TGTGCCAGCAGTTACGGTTCTGGGACAAATTCACCCCTCCACTTT. As protein: CASSYGSGTNSPLHF.

The chain employs TRBV7-6 and TRBJ2-1; 12 positions agree with TRBD2. Germline V gene sequence: CDR1 SGHVS, CDR2 FNYEAQ. The V segment lost 5 bases and the J segment 6 bases; nucleotides outside the gene matches: 11. The CDR3 is 17 amino acids. The CDR3 region is CASSPGLAGRGGNEQFF. CDR3 DNA sequence: TGTGCCAGCAGCCCTGGACTAGCGGGAAGGGGAGGCAATGAGCAGTTCTTC.

The chain joins TRBV7-8 to TRBJ1-2, with 7 nucleotides matching TRBD1. This CDR3 has 16 residues. V lost 1 base to trimming and J lost 2 bases; unmatched junction nucleotides: 7. Looked up from germline, CDR1 is SGHVS and CDR2 is FQNEAQ. The DNA for the CDR3 is TGTGCCAGCAGCTTAGAGGGGGCAGGGATAAACTATGGCTACACCTTC. This codes for CASSLEGAGINYGYTF.

This clone was seen a few times. The chain employs TRBV18 and TRBJ1-1, with D perhaps TRBD1 (6 bases). There are 16 residues in the CDR3. Germline CDR1 reads KGHSH; CDR2 reads LQKENI. V was trimmed by 2 bases and J by 8 bases, leaving 21 bases between them. The CDR3 DNA reads TGTGCCAGCTCACCAAGGATAGAGGGGGGGGCGGTGGAAGCTTTCTTT. Its protein is CASSPRIEGGAVEAFF.

This clone was recorded many times. The rearrangement links TRBV5-1 to TRBJ2-7, with 7 bases lining up with TRBD2. Germline values: CDR1 SGHRS, CDR2 YFSETQ. This CDR3 is built from 13 residues. V lost 0 bases and J lost 6; bases outside the gene matches: 3. CDR3 amino acids: CASSLVSGGEQYF. The CDR3, as DNA: TGCGCCAGCAGCTTGGTCTCGGGAGGCGAGCAGTACTTC.

The V call is TRBV5-8, the J call TRBJ1-1; no firm D call. Trimming stripped 0 bases from V and 3 bases from J, with 12 bases between. Germline values: CDR1 SGHTS, CDR2 YDEGEE. CDR3 length: 15 residues. CDR3 amino acids: CASSLALRVDTEAFF. CDR3 sequence (DNA): TGTGCCAGCAGCTTGGCCCTGAGGGTGGACACTGAAGCTTTCTTT. The full variable domain, with the rest looked up from reference TRBV5-8 and TRBJ1-1, is EAGVTQSPTHLIKTRGQQATLRCSPISGHTSVYWYQQALGLGLQFLLWYDEGEERNRGNFPPRFSGRQFPNYSSELNVNALELEDSALYLCASSLALRVDTEAFFGQGTRLTVV.

This sequence joins TRBV5-4 and TRBJ2-7, with TRBD1 as a possible D gene (6 bases). The length of the CDR3 is 13 residues. Germline CDR1 is SGHNT and CDR2 is YYREEE (reference sequence). Trimming left V 3 bases short and J 4 bases short, with 11 bases between. DNA for the CDR3: TGTGCCAGCAGCTCGAAAGGGGGTTACGAGCAGTACTTC. It encodes CASSSKGGYEQYF.

V usage is TRBV27 and J usage is TRBJ2-7; TRBD1 matches at 7 bases. Unmatched junction bases numbered 8, after V lost 0 bases and J lost 3 bases. This CDR3 has 16 residues. Germline CDR1 reads MNHEY; CDR2 reads SMNVEV (reference sequence). Here the CDR3 reads CASSLSIPGGFYEQYF. DNA of the CDR3: TGTGCCAGCAGTTTATCGATTCCAGGGGGATTCTACGAGCAGTACTTC.

The chain recombines TRBV7-9 with TRBJ1-2; 7 nucleotides match TRBD1. Trimming removed 1 base from V and 3 bases from J; junction bases left unmatched: 5. This CDR3 has 15 residues. The germline V gene has CDR1 SEHNR and CDR2 FQNEAQ (reference sequence). The CDR3 reads CASSLESGGHYGYTF. The CDR3 coding sequence is TGTGCCAGCAGCTTAGAGTCAGGGGGTCACTATGGCTACACCTTC.

The genes are TRBV28 and TRBJ1-2; D is unclear. The CDR3 is 14 amino acids. The germline V gene has CDR1 MDHEN and CDR2 SYDVKM. V was trimmed by 2 bases and J by 4 bases, leaving 11 bases between them. In nucleotides, the CDR3 is TGTGCCAGCAGTTTAGGTGGCAGCGGCTATGGCTACACCTTC. It encodes CASSLGGSGYGYTF.

This rearrangement joins TRBV23-1 to TRBJ1-1; D remains ambiguous. TRBV23-1 is recorded as an ORF, its role being uncertain. The length of the CDR3 is 16 residues. Trimming pared 2 bases from V and 1 base from J, leaving 14 bases between. The CDR3 loop is CASSQTRGSKNTEAFF. CDR3 DNA: TGCGCCAGCAGTCAAACGAGAGGCTCCAAGAACACTGAAGCTTTCTTT.

There are a few counts of this clone. The chain carries TRBV7-2 and TRBJ1-5; D unresolved. Germline CDR1 and CDR2: SGHTA and FQGNSA. V was pared by 5 bases and J by 7 bases, with 15 bases between. The CDR3 spans 14 residues. The CDR3 bases are TGTGCCAGCAGCGCTGATACAAGAGGCCAGCCCCAGCATTTT. Its translation is CASSADTRGQPQHF.

J is TRBJ2-3 and V is TRBV5-6; D ambiguous. The germline V gene encodes CDR1 SGHDT and CDR2 YYEEEE. The CDR3 consists of 15 residues. V was clipped by 1 base and J by 2 bases, with 11 bases between them. CDR3 region: CASSLFVQNTDTQYF. The DNA for the CDR3 is TGTGCCAGCAGCTTGTTCGTTCAGAACACAGATACGCAGTATTTT.